The 14 T cell receptor beta chains listed next were all sequenced from one sample in a study of T cell responses to AZD1222 COVID-19 vaccine. Libraries were prepared by immunoSEQ multiplex PCR; TCRdb keeps only in-frame clonotypes and omits some of them. The table lists approximately 140,000 clones, roughly 90% of them singletons. The material sequenced was peripheral blood, taken 28 days after the second AZD1222 dose. Receptor source: an adult who received the AZD1222 COVID-19 vaccine.

This clone was counted once. The chain employs TRBV7-2 and TRBJ1-2, with 8 bases lining up with TRBD1. Germline V lookup: CDR1 SGHTA, CDR2 FQGNSA. J was trimmed by 2 bases and V by 5 bases; bases with no gene match: 7. The CDR3 spans 15 residues. Written as DNA, the CDR3 is TGTGCCAGCAGCCCGGAGACAGGGGTAAACTATGGCTACACCTTC. Its protein is CASSPETGVNYGYTF.

This chain joins TRBV12-3 or TRBV12-4 and TRBJ2-7; no reliable D call. Trimming stripped 6 bases from V and 2 bases from J, with 8 bases between. The CDR3 is 12 residues long. In DNA form, the CDR3 reads TGTGCCAGCAGCCCTGACACCTACGAGCAGTACTTC. It specifies CASSPDTYEQYF.

The chain uses TRBV4-3 and TRBJ2-1; TRBD2 agrees at 10 bases. From germline, CDR1 is LGHNA and CDR2 YSLEER. With 0 bases clipped from V and 7 bases from J, the junction kept 6 bases outside the gene matches. The CDR3 contains 16 residues. The CDR3 DNA follows: TGCGCCAGCAGCCAAGAATGGGCTAGCGGGAGAAATGAGCAGTTCTTC. The encoded protein is CASSQEWASGRNEQFF.

This clone was seen a handful of times. V is TRBV5-1 and J is TRBJ2-7, with 9 bases matching TRBD2. CDR1 SGHRS and CDR2 YFSETQ come from the germline V gene. The CDR3 has 14 amino acids. Trimming removed 4 bases from V and 6 bases from J; junction bases left unmatched: 8. The DNA of the CDR3 is TGCGCCAGCAGCCTTGATAGCGGGAGCTCCGAGCAGTACTTC. Translation: CASSLDSGSSEQYF.

The V and J genes are TRBV5-4 and TRBJ2-1; 11 nucleotides align to TRBD2. The CDR3 covers 15 residues. V shed 3 bases, J shed 9 bases, and the junction held 8 bases outside the gene matches. The germline V gene encodes CDR1 SGHNT and CDR2 YYREEE (reference sequence). The CDR3 sequence is CASSSRLAGGIEQFF. CDR3 in DNA: TGTGCCAGCAGCTCCCGGCTAGCGGGAGGTATTGAGCAGTTCTTC.

The chain links TRBV27 to TRBJ2-1; maybe TRBD2 (5 bases). Germline CDR1 MNHEY, CDR2 SMNVEV (reference sequence). This CDR3 has 15 amino acids. The V gene lost 0 bases and the J gene lost 6 bases, with 12 bases spanning the gap. The CDR3 DNA is TGTGCCAGCAGTTTATCCCCGGGATGGGTCAATGAGCAGTTCTTC. Its protein is CASSLSPGWVNEQFF.

The V and J genes are TRBV5-6 and TRBJ2-5, with no clear D. CDR3 length equals 13 residues. Looked up from germline, CDR1 is SGHDT and CDR2 is YYEEEE. The germline V and J ends were trimmed by 0 bases and 1 base, with 4 bases remaining between them. This CDR3 reads CASSLAIQETQYF. CDR3 coding DNA: TGTGCCAGCAGCTTGGCCATCCAAGAGACCCAGTACTTC.

The chain links TRBV10-1 to TRBJ2-1, with TRBD2 matching 12 bases. Germline CDR1 WNHNN, CDR2 SYGVQD (reference sequence). The length of the CDR3 is 18 residues. V dropped 4 bases and J dropped 4; count of bases not matched to a gene: 11. The CDR3 nucleotides read TGCGCCAGCAGTGGTTCCGGGACTAGCGGGTCGATTTACAATGAGCAGTTCTTC. Translating gives CASSGSGTSGSIYNEQFF.

J is TRBJ2-1 and V is TRBV27; weak D call: TRBD2 (6 bases). The germline V and J ends were trimmed by 6 bases and 8 bases, with 17 bases remaining between them. Germline values: CDR1 MNHEY, CDR2 SMNVEV (reference sequence). This CDR3 spans 14 amino acids. The CDR3 loop is CASSPSGGRDEQFF. CDR3 DNA: TGTGCCAGCAGCCCCTCCGGAGGGCGCGATGAGCAGTTCTTC.

The CDR3 bases are TGTGCCAGCAGCCGATTTGACGAAGGCTATGGCTACACCTTC. It yields the protein CASSRFDEGYGYTF. The chain carries TRBV3-1 (or the pseudogene TRBV3-2) and TRBJ1-2, with unresolved D. V was pared by 4 bases and J by 4 bases, with 13 bases between. Germline V lookup: CDR1 LGHDT, CDR2 YNNKEL (reference sequence). The CDR3 covers 14 residues.

The V gene is TRBV19, the J gene TRBJ2-4, with 14 bases matching TRBD2. V was clipped by 6 bases and J by 9 bases; unmatched bases: 7. Germline values: CDR1 LNHDA, CDR2 SQIVND (reference sequence). The CDR3 runs to 15 residues. The CDR3 loop reads CASSGLAGGDGIQYF. CDR3 DNA: TGTGCCAGTAGCGGACTAGCGGGAGGTGACGGCATTCAGTACTTC.

The V gene is TRBV11-2, the J gene TRBJ2-7; D might be TRBD1 (5 bases). Trimming pared 2 bases from V and 3 bases from J, leaving 8 bases between. The length of the CDR3 is 13 residues. CDR1 is SGHAT and CDR2 is FQNNGV in the germline V gene. The CDR3 nucleotides read TGTGCCAGCAGCTTAACCCAGGGCTACGAGCAGTACTTC. This codes for CASSLTQGYEQYF. The entire variable domain, with the rest obtained from reference TRBV11-2 and TRBJ2-7, is as follows: EAGVAQSPRYKIIEKRQSVAFWCNPISGHATLYWYQQILGQGPKLLIQFQNNGVVDDSQLPKDRFSAERLKGVDSTLKIQPAKLEDSAVYLCASSLTQGYEQYFGPGTRLTVT.

V is TRBV30 and J is TRBJ2-7, with 8 bases fitting TRBD1. Per the germline V gene, CDR1 is GTSNPN and CDR2 is SVGIG (reference sequence). The CDR3 length is 13 residues. With 3 bases clipped from V and 7 bases from J, the junction kept 8 bases outside the gene matches. CDR3 in DNA: TGTGCCTGGAGCCAGCAGGGGGCGAGGGAGCAGTACTTC. The encoded protein is CAWSQQGAREQYF.

This rearrangement joins TRBV4-3 to TRBJ2-1, with 10 bases matching TRBD1. CDR3 length equals 16 residues. Trimming took 2 bases from V and 6 from J; bases not matched to a gene: 7. CDR1 is LGHNA, CDR2 YSLEER, per germline. The CDR3 loop is CASSQFQGQGFNEQFF. CDR3 DNA: TGCGCCAGCAGCCAATTTCAGGGACAGGGGTTCAATGAGCAGTTCTTC.